This T cell receptor beta chain was sequenced in a study of blood T cell repertoires in COVID-19. Study-wide context: Both acute and convalescent COVID-19 samples were obtained from the United States, Italy and Spain. T cells, B-cell-depleted T cells, or PBMCs supplied cDNA or gDNA.

This CDR3 has 13 residues. Germline V lookup: CDR1 SQVTM, CDR2 ANQGSEA. V lost 6 bases and J lost 8; bases outside the gene matches: 9. Clones were sequenced by immunoSEQ multiplex PCR, and TCRdb holds only the in-frame ones, with some missing. Here the sample spans thousands of clones, 70% to 90% being singletons. This chain joins TRBV29-1 and TRBJ1-4, with 7 positions matching TRBD1. The source of this sequence is a human donor in a cohort sampled during active COVID-19. Sequencing was performed on peripheral blood. This CDR3 is CSVTRGSKEKLFF. In DNA form, the CDR3 reads TGCAGCGTCACCAGGGGGTCCAAAGAAAAACTGTTTTTT.